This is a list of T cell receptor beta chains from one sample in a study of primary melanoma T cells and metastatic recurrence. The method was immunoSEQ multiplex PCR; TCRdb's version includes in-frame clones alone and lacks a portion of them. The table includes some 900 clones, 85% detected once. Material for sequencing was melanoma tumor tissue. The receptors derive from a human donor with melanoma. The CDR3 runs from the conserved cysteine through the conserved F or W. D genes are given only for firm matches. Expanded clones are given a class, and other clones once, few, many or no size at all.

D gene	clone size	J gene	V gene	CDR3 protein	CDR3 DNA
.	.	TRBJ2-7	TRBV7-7	CASSLVGSGYEQYF	TGTGCCAGCAGCTTGGTCGGGAGCGGGTACGAGCAGTACTTC
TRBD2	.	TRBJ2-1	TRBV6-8	CASSSAGARNEQFF	TGTGCCAGCAGTTCAGCGGGAGCAAGGAATGAGCAGTTCTTC
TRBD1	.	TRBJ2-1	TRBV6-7	CASSKDRDAFF	TGTGCCAGCAGTAAAGACAGGGATGCGTTCTTC
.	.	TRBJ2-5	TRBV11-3	CASSSSGFKETQYF	TGTGCCAGCAGCTCCTCCGGGTTTAAAGAGACCCAGTACTTC
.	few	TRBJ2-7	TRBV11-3	CASSLGGHIPTYEQYF	TGTGCCAGCAGCTTGGGCGGCCACATACCTACCTACGAGCAGTACTTC
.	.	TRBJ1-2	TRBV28	CASSDDGKGYTF	TGTGCCAGCTCCGATGACGGGAAAGGCTACACCTTC
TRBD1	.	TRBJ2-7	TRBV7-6	CASSPGQGADYEQYF	TGTGCCAGCAGCCCAGGACAGGGGGCAGATTACGAGCAGTACTTC
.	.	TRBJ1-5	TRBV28	CASSWRGGNQPQHF	TGTGCCAGCAGTTGGCGGGGGGGCAATCAGCCCCAGCATTTT
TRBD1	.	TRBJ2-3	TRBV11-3	CASSQATQGAATDTQYF	TGTGCCAGCAGCCAAGCTACCCAGGGGGCCGCCACAGATACGCAGTATTTT
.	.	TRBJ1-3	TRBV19	CASSLHRVGLSGNTIYF	TGTGCCAGTAGTCTCCACAGGGTTGGGCTTTCTGGAAACACCATATATTTT
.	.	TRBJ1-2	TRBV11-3	CASSLGGGEGDYGYTF	TGTGCCAGCAGCTTGGGAGGAGGGGAGGGAGACTATGGCTACACCTTC
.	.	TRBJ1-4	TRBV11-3	CASSLEAGATNEKLFF	TGTGCCAGCAGCTTAGAGGCAGGCGCAACTAATGAAAAACTGTTTTTT
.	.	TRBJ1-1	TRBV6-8	CASSAAMNTEAFF	TGTGCCAGCAGTGCAGCGATGAACACTGAAGCTTTCTTT
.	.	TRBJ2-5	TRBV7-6	CASSGPGLAETQYF	TGTGCCAGCAGCGGCCCGGGATTAGCAGAGACCCAGTACTTC
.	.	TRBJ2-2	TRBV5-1	CASSLKDSNTGELFF	TGCGCCAGCAGCTTGAAGGACAGCAACACCGGGGAGCTGTTTTTT
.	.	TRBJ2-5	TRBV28	CASSTLRGAETQYF	TGTGCCAGCAGCACACTCAGGGGCGCGGAGACCCAGTACTTC
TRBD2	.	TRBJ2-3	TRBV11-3	CASSHPGLVTDTQYF	TGTGCCAGCAGCCACCCGGGACTAGTCACAGATACGCAGTATTTT
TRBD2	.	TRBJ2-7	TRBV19	CASSGPSGSGYEQYF	TGTGCCAGTAGTGGGCCTAGCGGGAGTGGTTACGAGCAGTACTTC
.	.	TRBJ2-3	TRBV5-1	CASSRRSAGQTSTDTQYF	TGCGCCAGCAGCCGACGTTCCGCAGGACAGACTAGCACAGATACGCAGTATTTT
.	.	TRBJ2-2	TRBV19	CASSRRGVDTGELFF	TGTGCCAGTAGTAGAAGGGGGGTGGACACCGGGGAGCTGTTTTTT
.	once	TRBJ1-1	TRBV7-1	CASSRTRNTEAFF	TGTGCCAGCAGTCGGACCAGGAACACTGAAGCTTTCTTT
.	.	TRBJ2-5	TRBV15	CATSRGVLTGYQETQYF	TGTGCCACCAGCAGAGGGGTCCTTACTGGGTACCAAGAGACCCAGTACTTC
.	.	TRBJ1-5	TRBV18	CASSPPNQPQHF	TGTGCCAGCTCACCCCCTAATCAGCCCCAGCATTTT
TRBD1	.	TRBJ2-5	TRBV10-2	CATSGDREETQYF	TGCGCCACCTCCGGAGACAGGGAAGAGACCCAGTACTTC